The 32 T cell receptor beta chains below were found in one sample sequenced in a study of T cell repertoires in cytomegalovirus infection. Each CDR3 protein is one row after TCRdb ran MiXCR on the reads. This sample has about 260,000 distinct CDR3 sequences, with about an eighth found just once. The sequencing sample was made of PBMCs. The receptors here all came from a human donor in good health (CMV status not recorded). Some clones in this sample may be carry-over from other donors' samples.

This clonotype was seen repeatedly, ten times or more. In DNA, the CDR3 is TGTGCCAGCATTGGGCTTCTGTCCTACAATGAGCAGTTCTTC. Protein sequence: CASIGLLSYNEQFF. The rearrangement uses TRBV6-1 and TRBJ2-1; D is unresolved. The V gene lost 7 bases and the J gene lost 1 base, with 11 bases spanning the gap. The CDR3 spans 14 residues. Germline assignment: CDR1 MNHNS and CDR2 SASEGT.

This clonotype was observed a few times. J is TRBJ2-5 and V is TRBV7-3; D might be TRBD2 (6 bases). Germline V gene sequence: CDR1 SGHTA, CDR2 FQGTGA. Between the trimmed V and J ends, which lost 3 bases and 4 bases, there was a span of 15 bases. The CDR3 runs to 15 residues. The chain's CDR3 is CASSFLGGTGETQYF. The CDR3 nucleotides read TGTGCCAGCAGCTTCCTAGGCGGGACTGGAGAGACCCAGTACTTC.

This clonotype was picked up many times. J is TRBJ2-5 and V is TRBV7-2; 10 bases align to TRBD2. Germline V gives CDR1 SGHTA, CDR2 FQGNSA. Trimming took 5 bases from V and 5 from J; bases not matched to a gene: 11. CDR3 length: 16 residues. As DNA, the CDR3 is TGTGCCAGCAGCGGTCGGGAAAGCGGGAGGGCGGAGACCCAGTACTTC. It specifies CASSGRESGRAETQYF.

This clonotype was recorded at least ten times. The gene calls are TRBV4-1 and TRBJ1-1; no firm D call. The germline V gene encodes CDR1 MGHRA and CDR2 YSYEKL. V lost 1 base and J lost 1, with 7 bases in between. The CDR3 runs to 14 residues. Here the CDR3 reads CASSQVGGNTEAFF. CDR3 sequence (DNA): TGCGCCAGCAGCCAAGTTGGAGGGAACACTGAAGCTTTCTTT.

This clonotype was detected only a few times. This sequence joins TRBV7-3 and TRBJ2-3; a weak D match, TRBD2 (6 bases). Germline lookup yields CDR1 SGHTA and CDR2 FQGTGA. The CDR3 length is 16 residues. V gave up 5 bases and J gave up 3 bases, with 18 bases separating them. The CDR3 DNA sequence: TGTGCCAGCAGCCTCACAGGACTGGAGGGGACAGATACGCAGTATTTT. This codes for CASSLTGLEGTDTQYF.

This clonotype was found many times. The gene calls are TRBV29-1 and TRBJ2-1; tentatively, D is TRBD2 (6 bases). Trimming left V 7 bases short and J 4 bases short, with 20 bases between. This CDR3 spans 15 amino acids. The germline gives CDR1 SQVTM, CDR2 ANQGSEA. CDR3 amino acids: CSAPRGTGIYNEQFF. CDR3 DNA: TGCAGCGCCCCTCGCGGGACGGGAATTTACAATGAGCAGTTCTTC.

A note on this clonotype: A junction end diverges from the germline sequence, so it may reflect a read error. V usage is TRBV20-1 and J usage is TRBJ2-7, with 7 bases matching TRBD2. The CDR3 contains 17 residues. Germline lookup yields CDR1 DFQATT and CDR2 SNEGSKA (reference sequence). CDR3 sequence reads: CSARDRTRGGREYDQYF. CDR3 in DNA: TGCAGTGCTAGAGATCGTACCCGGGGCGGGAGAGAATACGACCAGTACTTC.

The table lists this clonotype with many counts. This chain links TRBV7-2 with TRBJ2-1; TRBD2 agrees at 7 bases. The V gene's germline CDR1 is SGHTA and CDR2 FQGNSA. This CDR3 is built from 17 residues. V lost 3 bases and J lost 5; bases outside the gene matches: 13. The CDR3 DNA sequence: TGTGCCAGCAGCTTGACGGGGAGGGCCCCTGTGAACAATGAGCAGTTCTTC. Protein sequence: CASSLTGRAPVNNEQFF.

This clonotype was seen a few times. The V and J genes are TRBV6-6 and TRBJ1-1; 8 bases fit TRBD1. V lost 5 bases, J lost 4 bases, and 9 bases stayed unmatched. The CDR3 consists of 15 residues. The V gene's germline CDR1 is MNHNY and CDR2 SVGAGI (reference sequence). The DNA of the CDR3 is TGTGCCAGCAGTGCGCCAGACAGGGGAGGCACTGAAGCTTTCTTT. It yields the protein CASSAPDRGGTEAFF.

V gene TRBV20-1 combines with J gene TRBJ1-2; no firm D call. Deletions cut 3 bases from V and 4 bases from J, with 15 bases between. This CDR3 spans 14 amino acids. Looked up from germline, CDR1 is DFQATT and CDR2 is SNEGSKA (reference sequence). This chain's CDR3 is CSASSGLRGYGYTF. The CDR3 bases are TGCAGTGCTAGTAGCGGCCTCCGGGGCTATGGCTACACCTTC.

This clonotype was seen just once. The CDR3: CSARDLAVNLYEQFF. The CDR3 coding sequence is TGCAGTGCTAGAGATCTAGCGGTTAATCTCTATGAGCAGTTCTTC. This chain connects TRBV20-1 to TRBJ2-1, with 7 bases identical to TRBD2. The germline V gene has CDR1 DFQATT and CDR2 SNEGSKA (reference sequence). After removal of 0 bases from V and 8 bases from J, the junction contained 10 bases not matched to a gene. This CDR3 comprises 15 residues.

This clonotype was seen ten or more times. The V and J genes are TRBV7-2 and TRBJ2-4, with 11 bases that match TRBD2. Germline CDR1 reads SGHTA; CDR2 reads FQGNSA. The V gene end was trimmed by 5 bases and the J gene end by 5 bases; junction bases not matched to a gene: 8. The CDR3 loop spans 16 amino acids. The CDR3 loop is CASSLLAGGGQNIQYF. CDR3 sequence (DNA): TGTGCCAGCAGCCTGCTAGCGGGAGGTGGTCAAAACATTCAGTACTTC.

This clonotype was seen ten or more times. For the CDR3, the DNA is TGTGCCAGCAGCACCGCTCTAGCGGGGGGGCAGACCCAGTACTTC. It codes for CASSTALAGGQTQYF. The rearrangement uses TRBV7-6 and TRBJ2-5; the match to TRBD2 covers 12 bases. The V gene's germline CDR1 is SGHVS and CDR2 FNYEAQ. J gave up 6 bases and V 5 bases, and 7 bases lay outside the gene matches. This CDR3 has 15 amino acids.

In its sample, this clonotype was seen many times. CDR3 sequence (DNA): TGTGCCAGCAGTTACTCGAGTGGCGTACCCTACAATGAGCAGTTCTTC. It encodes CASSYSSGVPYNEQFF. The rearrangement joins TRBV6-6 to TRBJ2-1; D remains unclear. CDR1 and CDR2 (germline): MNHNY, SVGAGI (reference sequence). Trimming took off 0 bases at V and 2 bases at J, with 11 bases between the two ends. The CDR3 sequence is 16 residues long.

A remark on this clonotype: A junction end diverges from the germline sequence, so it may reflect a read error. The rearrangement uses TRBV7-3 and TRBJ2-2, with 10 bases matching TRBD2. CDR3 size: 16 residues. Germline lookup yields CDR1 SGHTA and CDR2 FQGTGA. The CDR3 loop is CASSQGSSGRDGELVF. The DNA for the CDR3 is TGTGCCAGCAGCCAAGGGTCTAGCGGGAGAGACGGGGAGCTGGTTTTT.

This clonotype was counted many times. V gene TRBV10-3 combines with J gene TRBJ1-2; D ambiguous. The V end was cut by 0 bases, the J end by 3 bases, with 8 bases between. The CDR3 covers 14 residues. Germline V gene lookup returns CDR1 ENHRY and CDR2 SYGVKD. CDR3 coding DNA: TGTGCCATCAGTGAGTCGGGTCCTTACTATGGCTACACCTTC. Its translation is CAISESGPYYGYTF.

This clonotype was seen many times. The V call is TRBV28, the J call TRBJ2-1; D may be TRBD2 (6 bases). The CDR3 has 15 amino acids. Trimming removed 3 bases from V and 6 bases from J, with 15 bases in between. Germline CDR1 and CDR2: MDHEN and SYDVKM. For the CDR3, the DNA is TGTGCCAGCAGTTTTCCGTCGGGGGATCGCAATGAGCAGTTCTTC. This sequence encodes CASSFPSGDRNEQFF.

This clonotype appeared a few times. J is TRBJ2-2 and V is TRBV28, with D perhaps TRBD2 (6 bases). CDR1 MDHEN and CDR2 SYDVKM come from the germline V gene. This CDR3 spans 15 amino acids. V lost 2 bases and J lost 5, with 12 bases in between. CDR3 sequence: CASSLTGVYTGELFF. CDR3 DNA sequence: TGTGCCAGCAGTTTAACGGGAGTGTATACCGGGGAGCTGTTTTTT.

The V gene is TRBV5-4, the J gene TRBJ1-1; D uncertain. Germline values: CDR1 SGHNT, CDR2 YYREEE (reference sequence). This CDR3 contains 14 residues. V lost 4 bases, J lost 1 base, and 11 bases lay in between. The CDR3 is CASSTTGRNTEAFF. CDR3 coding DNA: TGTGCCAGCAGCACAACCGGGAGGAACACTGAAGCTTTCTTT.

The chain uses TRBV19 and TRBJ1-1; D gene uncertain. Germline V gives CDR1 LNHDA, CDR2 SQIVND (reference sequence). Deletions cut 7 bases from V and 3 bases from J, with 12 bases between. The CDR3 length is 13 residues. The CDR3 bases are TGTGCCAGTAAAACAGACTGGGACACTGAAGCTTTCTTT. Translated: CASKTDWDTEAFF.

This clonotype was counted at least ten times. The chain has TRBV20-1 and TRBJ1-5, with D perhaps matching TRBD1 (5 bases). This CDR3 is 16 amino acids long. The ends were cut back, 0 bases at V and 5 bases at J, with 17 bases in the middle. Germline CDR1 reads DFQATT; CDR2 reads SNEGSKA (reference sequence). The CDR3 sequence is CSARDPAGAWDQPQHF. The CDR3 DNA follows: TGCAGTGCTAGAGATCCTGCTGGGGCTTGGGATCAGCCCCAGCATTTT.

The chain is built from TRBV20-1 and TRBJ2-5; TRBD2 agrees at 12 bases. J was trimmed by 5 bases and V by 4 bases; bases with no gene match: 11. CDR1 is DFQATT and CDR2 is SNEGSKA in the germline V gene (reference sequence). This CDR3 has 16 amino acids. The CDR3 sequence: CSATPTSGSPGETQYF. CDR3 sequence (DNA): TGCAGTGCTACCCCGACTAGCGGGAGCCCCGGGGAGACCCAGTACTTC.

The chain carries TRBV7-9 and TRBJ2-5; tentatively, D is TRBD2 (5 bases). Germline assignment: CDR1 SEHNR and CDR2 FQNEAQ (reference sequence). The CDR3 covers 15 residues. Trimming pared 5 bases from V and 1 base from J, leaving 14 bases between. CDR3 in DNA: TGTGCCAGCAGCCAACGGACTGACTTCCAAGAGACCCAGTACTTC. Encoded protein: CASSQRTDFQETQYF.

This clonotype was counted many times. The J gene is TRBJ1-5, the V gene TRBV28, with 8 positions matching TRBD1. The trim removed 5 bases at V and 6 bases at J, leaving 9 bases unmatched. There are 15 residues in the CDR3. Germline CDR1 MDHEN, CDR2 SYDVKM. This CDR3 is CASSLDRGYTQPQHF. The DNA of the CDR3 is TGTGCCAGCAGTCTCGACAGGGGATACACTCAGCCCCAGCATTTT. The full variable domain, rest sourced from reference TRBV28 and TRBJ1-5, is DVKVTQSSRYLVKRTGEKVFLECVQDMDHENMFWYRQDPGLGLRLIYFSYDVKMKEKGDIPEGYSVSREKKERFSLILESASTNQTSMYLCASSLDRGYTQPQHFGDGTRLSIL.

J is TRBJ2-7 and V is TRBV18, with 10 positions matching TRBD1. Per germline, CDR1 KGHSH and CDR2 LQKENI. Trimming at V came to 6 bases and at J to 1 base, leaving 12 bases not matched to a gene. This CDR3 is built from 17 residues. This chain's CDR3 is CASSHDTTGGLSYEQYF. The DNA of the CDR3 is TGTGCCAGCTCCCACGATACGACAGGGGGCCTTTCCTACGAGCAGTACTTC. Variable domain in full (rest from reference TRBV18 and TRBJ2-7): NAGVMQNPRHLVRRRGQEARLRCSPMKGHSHVYWYRQLPEEGLKFMVYLQKENIIDESGMPKERFSAEFPKEGPSILRIQQVVRGDSAAYFCASSHDTTGGLSYEQYFGPGTRLTVT.

This chain connects TRBV10-3 to TRBJ1-5; 10 nucleotides line up with TRBD1. Germline values: CDR1 ENHRY, CDR2 SYGVKD. The CDR3 is 14 amino acids. Trimming removed 4 bases from V and 6 bases from J; junction bases left unmatched: 3. The CDR3 nucleotides are TGTGCCATCAGTGTGAGACAGGGGGCTCAGCCCCAGCATTTT. Translation gives CAISVRQGAQPQHF.

This clonotype has more than one count but fewer than ten. The rearrangement joins TRBV7-6 to TRBJ2-7; 10 bases align to TRBD1. Trimming removed 3 bases from V and 2 bases from J; junction bases left unmatched: 4. Germline V CDR1 and CDR2: SGHVS, FNYEAQ. The CDR3 consists of 15 residues. Here the CDR3 DNA reads TGTGCCAGCAGCTTCGGGACAGGGGAAACCTACGAGCAGTACTTC. This encodes CASSFGTGETYEQYF.

This chain uses TRBV19 with TRBJ2-2; D call uncertain. The CDR3 consists of 14 residues. The germline V gene encodes CDR1 LNHDA and CDR2 SQIVND (reference sequence). V was cut by 1 base and J by 4 bases, with 7 bases left in between. CDR3 loop: CASSIAATTGELFF. CDR3 in DNA: TGTGCCAGTAGTATAGCAGCGACCACCGGGGAGCTGTTTTTT.

Concerning this clonotype itself: The junction departs from the called germline gene at one end, perhaps through a read error. The V and J genes are TRBV12-3 or TRBV12-4 and TRBJ1-1, with D unclear. This CDR3 contains 15 residues. CDR3 region: CDSSFLGSKTTEAFF. The CDR3 DNA reads TGTGACAGCAGTTTCTTGGGGTCGAAAACAACTGAAGCTTTCTTT.

This clonotype was counted ten times or more. This chain uses TRBV7-2 with TRBJ2-5; 10 nucleotides match TRBD1. This CDR3 contains 14 residues. Germline V gene data show CDR1 as SGHTA and CDR2 as FQGNSA. Trimming took 2 bases from V and 4 from J; bases not matched to a gene: 1. Here the CDR3 DNA reads TGTGCCAGCAGCTTATGGGACAGGGGAGAGACCCAGTACTTC. It encodes CASSLWDRGETQYF.

Many counts were recorded for this clonotype. This chain links TRBV7-9 with TRBJ1-2; TRBD1 agrees at 7 bases. The CDR3 loop spans 15 amino acids. V gave up 4 bases and J gave up 4 bases; unmatched junction bases: 9. Per germline, CDR1 SEHNR and CDR2 FQNEAQ (reference sequence). The chain's CDR3 is CASSSRTGGAYGYTF. CDR3 DNA sequence: TGTGCCAGCAGCTCAAGGACAGGAGGGGCCTATGGCTACACCTTC. The whole variable domain, remainder taken from reference TRBV7-9 and TRBJ1-2, is DTGVSQNPRHKITKRGQNVTFRCDPISEHNRLYWYRQTLGQGPEFLTYFQNEAQLEKSRLLSDRFSAERPKGSFSTLEIQRTEQGDSAMYLCASSSRTGGAYGYTFGSGTRLTVV.

This clonotype was detected a few times. This chain joins TRBV29-1 and TRBJ2-3; D is unresolved. V was clipped by 5 bases and J by 2 bases, with 11 bases between them. Germline V gives CDR1 SQVTM, CDR2 ANQGSEA. The CDR3 length is 13 residues. CDR3 sequence: CSVSTGVTDTQYF. The CDR3 region has the DNA TGCAGCGTTTCGACTGGGGTCACAGATACGCAGTATTTT.